The 31 T cell receptor beta chains below all came from one sample that was sequenced in a study of PD-1 blockade in classical Hodgkin lymphoma. Every one of the patients relapsed after autologous stem cell transplantation (brentuximab vedotin exposure was variable). Data came from immunoSEQ multiplex PCR; TCRdb stores just in-frame clones and leaves some out. The data contain around 40,000 clones, 78% of them singletons. Sequenced material: peripheral blood mononuclear cells (PBMCs), taken at baseline. Receptor source: a human donor with classical Hodgkin lymphoma.

The rearrangement joins TRBV29-1 to TRBJ2-3; TRBD1 might be the D (6 bases). Between the trimmed V and J ends, which lost 7 bases and 3 bases, there was a span of 11 bases. This CDR3 spans 12 amino acids. Germline CDR1 and CDR2: SQVTM and ANQGSEA. CDR3 bases: TGCAGCGGGGGACAAGGGACAGATACGCAGTATTTT. Protein: CSGGQGTDTQYF.

The chain links TRBV21-1 to TRBJ1-2. TRBV21-1 is tagged as a pseudogene. The CDR3 spans 15 residues. The CDR3 nucleotides are TGTGCCGGAAAGGCAACAACCGAGGGGAGAGACGGCTACACCTTC. Protein product: CAGKATTEGRDGYTF.

The chain couples TRBV5-6 to TRBJ2-7; no reliable D call. CDR3 length: 13 amino acids. Germline V gene sequence: CDR1 SGHDT, CDR2 YYEEEE. Between the trimmed V and J ends, which lost 5 bases and 2 bases, there was a span of 11 bases. This CDR3 reads CASSYRPTYEQYF. Written as DNA, the CDR3 is TGTGCCAGCAGTTATAGGCCGACCTACGAGCAGTACTTC. Full variable domain (missing parts from reference TRBV5-6 and TRBJ2-7): DAGVTQSPTHLIKTRGQQVTLRCSPKSGHDTVSWYQQALGQGPQFIFQYYEEEERQRGNFPDRFSGHQFPNYSSELNVNALLLGDSALYLCASSYRPTYEQYFGPGTRLTVT.

The chain combines TRBV11-2 with TRBJ1-6; the D is unclear. CDR1 and CDR2 from the germline V gene are SGHAT and FQNNGV. The CDR3 runs to 13 residues. Trimming stripped 5 bases from V and 8 bases from J, with 10 bases between. The CDR3 DNA reads TGTGCCAGCAGCATTCGACCGGATTCACCCCTCCACTTT. It is translated as CASSIRPDSPLHF.

This clone was found once. This rearrangement joins TRBV7-9 to TRBJ2-1; 9 nucleotides line up with TRBD1. Germline assignment: CDR1 SEHNR and CDR2 FQNEAQ (reference sequence). Trimming at V came to 5 bases and at J to 7 bases, leaving 3 bases not matched to a gene. This CDR3 has 13 amino acids. The DNA of the CDR3 is TGTGCCAGCAGCAAACAGGGGGCGAATGAGCAGTTCTTC. It specifies CASSKQGANEQFF. The full variable domain, its missing parts supplied by reference TRBV7-9 and TRBJ2-1, is DTGVSQNPRHKITKRGQNVTFRCDPISEHNRLYWYRQTLGQGPEFLTYFQNEAQLEKSRLLSDRFSAERPKGSFSTLEIQRTEQGDSAMYLCASSKQGANEQFFGPGTRLTVL.

The CDR3 protein is CASSLGVPNTEAFF. The CDR3 bases are TGTGCCAGCAGCTTGGGGGTCCCGAACACTGAAGCTTTCTTT. The genes are TRBV5-4 and TRBJ1-1; D ambiguous. This CDR3 spans 14 amino acids. Trimming took 0 bases from V and 1 from J, leaving 7 bases between them. Germline V gene sequence: CDR1 SGHNT, CDR2 YYREEE (reference sequence). The full variable domain, its missing parts supplied by reference TRBV5-4 and TRBJ1-1, is ETGVTQSPTHLIKTRGQQVTLRCSSQSGHNTVSWYQQALGQGPQFIFQYYREEENGRGNFPPRFSGLQFPNYSSELNVNALELDDSALYLCASSLGVPNTEAFFGQGTRLTVV.

The genes are TRBV2 and TRBJ2-3; D unclear. V was shortened by 6 bases and J by 0 bases, with 13 bases between the two germline ends. CDR1 is SNHLY and CDR2 is FYNNEI in the germline V gene. This CDR3 spans 15 amino acids. CDR3 DNA: TGTGCCAGCAGCCCCACCCTATATAGCACAGATACGCAGTATTTT. It specifies CASSPTLYSTDTQYF.

The chain links TRBV6-1 to TRBJ2-5; D call uncertain. V was trimmed by 5 bases and J by 0 bases, leaving 7 bases between them. CDR1 and CDR2 from the germline V gene are MNHNS and SASEGT. This CDR3 region has 13 residues. CDR3 region: CASSLDDQETQYF. The CDR3 nucleotides read TGTGCCAGCAGTCTTGACGACCAAGAGACCCAGTACTTC.

This chain uses TRBV9 with TRBJ1-4; 7 bases are a match to TRBD1. Trimming cost V 4 bases and J 5 bases; bases outside gene matches: 5. Germline V gene data show CDR1 as SGDLS and CDR2 as YYNGEE. The CDR3 is 14 residues long. The CDR3 sequence is CASSMGQLNEKLFF. The CDR3 region has the DNA TGTGCCAGCAGCATGGGACAGCTGAATGAAAAACTGTTTTTT.

The V call is TRBV6-5, the J call TRBJ1-2; TRBD1 matches 12 bases. This CDR3 is built from 13 residues. Trimming took 7 bases from V and 7 from J; bases not matched to a gene: 4. Germline CDR1 and CDR2: MNHEY and SVGAGI. For the CDR3, the DNA is TGTGCCAGCACCGGGACAGGGGGCATTGGCTACACCTTC. Translation: CASTGTGGIGYTF.

This clone turned up a few times. This chain uses TRBV9 with TRBJ2-1; D gene unclear. The CDR3 has 17 residues. V lost 0 bases and J lost 0, with 13 bases in between. The germline gives CDR1 SGDLS, CDR2 YYNGEE. The CDR3: CASSVAKPGSSYNEQFF. DNA for the CDR3: TGTGCCAGCAGCGTAGCTAAGCCCGGTAGCTCCTACAATGAGCAGTTCTTC.

This clone was counted once. Other DNA variants within this sample encode the same CDR3. J is TRBJ1-1 and V is TRBV29-1, with 8 bases matching TRBD1. The CDR3 is 11 amino acids. Per germline, CDR1 SQVTM and CDR2 ANQGSEA. Unmatched junction bases numbered 5, after V lost 6 bases and J lost 8 bases. DNA of the CDR3: TGCAGCGTCGGACAGGGCTCCGAAGCTTTCTTT. Its translation is CSVGQGSEAFF.

This clone was detected only a few times. J is TRBJ2-5 and V is TRBV11-2; D is perhaps TRBD1 or TRBD2 (5 bases each). Germline values: CDR1 SGHAT, CDR2 FQNNGV. The V and J ends lost 5 bases and 1 base respectively, with 14 bases between them. The CDR3 spans 15 residues. Here the CDR3 reads CASSQMGRFQETQYF. CDR3 DNA sequence: TGTGCCAGCAGCCAGATGGGACGGTTCCAAGAGACCCAGTACTTC.

The chain recombines TRBV7-2 with TRBJ2-5, with D possibly being TRBD1 or TRBD2 (5 bases each). The CDR3 runs to 14 residues. V was cut by 5 bases and J by 2 bases, with 12 bases left in between. CDR1 and CDR2 (germline): SGHTA, FQGNSA. In DNA form, the CDR3 reads TGTGCCAGCAGCGAGGGACGGAAACAAGAGACCCAGTACTTC. It specifies CASSEGRKQETQYF.

The V call is TRBV5-5, the J call TRBJ1-1; 8 positions match TRBD1. This CDR3 spans 15 amino acids. V shed 0 bases and J 0 bases; nucleotides not matched to a gene: 1. The germline CDR1 and CDR2 sequences are SGHKS and YYEKEE (reference sequence). The CDR3 protein is CASSLDRGMNTEAFF. The CDR3 DNA reads TGTGCCAGCAGCTTGGACAGGGGGATGAACACTGAAGCTTTCTTT.

This chain links TRBV4-1 with TRBJ1-1; possibly TRBD1 for D (5 bases). The CDR3 covers 15 residues. Germline lookup yields CDR1 MGHRA and CDR2 YSYEKL. The germline V and J ends were trimmed by 0 bases and 6 bases, with 14 bases remaining between them. This CDR3 reads CASSQEWQGSPEAFF. DNA for the CDR3: TGCGCCAGCAGCCAAGAGTGGCAGGGTTCACCTGAAGCTTTCTTT.

The chain links TRBV4-1 to TRBJ1-2; D remains ambiguous. The V gene's germline CDR1 is MGHRA and CDR2 YSYEKL. V was cut by 4 bases and J by 8 bases, with 14 bases left in between. There are 13 residues in the CDR3. For the CDR3, the DNA is TGCGCCAGCAGCCCACAACAAGGCGGAGGCTACACCTTC. Protein: CASSPQQGGGYTF.

This clone was seen just once. The rearrangement joins TRBV4-3 to TRBJ1-6; D call uncertain. The CDR3 runs to 15 residues. Germline V CDR1 and CDR2: LGHNA, YSLEER. With 1 base removed from V and 6 bases from J, the gap between germline ends came to 10 bases. CDR3 in DNA: TGCGCCAGCAGCCAAGGTGGGATAAGTAATTCACCCCTCCACTTT. It translates to CASSQGGISNSPLHF.

CDR3: CASSSTYEDTQYF. The DNA for the CDR3 is TGTGCCAGCAGCTCTACCTATGAAGATACGCAGTATTTT. The genes are TRBV7-9 and TRBJ2-3, with D hard to call. Trimming pared 4 bases from V and 5 bases from J, leaving 10 bases between. Germline V gene lookup returns CDR1 SEHNR and CDR2 FQNEAQ (reference sequence). The CDR3 runs to 13 residues.

The chain recombines TRBV5-1 with TRBJ2-5; 8 nucleotides line up with TRBD2. Germline V lookup: CDR1 SGHRS, CDR2 YFSETQ. This CDR3 comprises 14 residues. V dropped 7 bases and J dropped 3; count of bases not matched to a gene: 8. The CDR3 bases are TGCGCCAGCCGAATAGCGGGGCGGGAAGAGACCCAGTACTTC. Encoded protein: CASRIAGREETQYF.

The V and J genes are TRBV20-1 and TRBJ1-1, with D unclear. Trimming shortened V by 3 bases and J by 5 bases, and 7 bases separated the two germline ends. The CDR3 spans 11 residues. CDR1 DFQATT and CDR2 SNEGSKA come from the germline V gene (reference sequence). CDR3 sequence reads: CSASKITEAFF. CDR3 coding DNA: TGCAGTGCTAGTAAGATAACTGAAGCTTTCTTT.

The rearrangement uses TRBV27 and TRBJ1-2, with TRBD1 matching 8 bases. Germline V gives CDR1 MNHEY, CDR2 SMNVEV (reference sequence). CDR3 size: 15 residues. V shed 1 base, J shed 2 bases, and the junction held 3 bases outside the gene matches. Here the CDR3 reads CASSLYRTGNYGYTF. DNA of the CDR3: TGTGCCAGCAGTTTATATCGGACAGGGAACTATGGCTACACCTTC.

The chain carries TRBV6-1 and TRBJ1-5; D is perhaps TRBD1 (6 bases). CDR1 and CDR2 (germline): MNHNS, SASEGT. V was pared by 4 bases and J by 4 bases, with 8 bases between. The CDR3 totals 13 residues. CDR3 sequence (DNA): TGTGCCAGCAGTGCCACAGGGAATCAGCCCCAGCATTTT. This sequence encodes CASSATGNQPQHF.

This chain links TRBV2 with TRBJ1-1; the match to TRBD1 covers 8 bases. The V gene's germline CDR1 is SNHLY and CDR2 FYNNEI. V lost 4 bases to trimming and J lost 13 bases; unmatched junction nucleotides: 8. The CDR3 runs to 12 residues. CDR3 amino acids: CASSVVQGDRFF. CDR3 bases: TGTGCCAGCAGTGTAGTACAGGGGGATCGTTTCTTT.

This clone was found a few times. The chain links TRBV5-1 to TRBJ2-3; D gene uncertain. The CDR3 totals 12 residues. Looked up from germline, CDR1 is SGHRS and CDR2 is YFSETQ. V was shortened by 0 bases and J by 6 bases, with 5 bases between the two germline ends. CDR3 bases: TGCGCCAGCAGCTTGGATCGGGATACGCAGTATTTT. This codes for CASSLDRDTQYF.

The chain links TRBV7-2 to TRBJ2-3; 12 bases are shared with TRBD2. J gave up 5 bases and V 5 bases, and 8 bases lay outside the gene matches. The germline gives CDR1 SGHTA, CDR2 FQGNSA. CDR3 size: 16 residues. The DNA of the CDR3 is TGTGCCAGCAGCCGCTCTAGCGGGGGGGCCGTAGATACGCAGTATTTT. Its translation: CASSRSSGGAVDTQYF.

Here the CDR3 reads CASSQTASGSYEQYF. The CDR3, as DNA: TGTGCCAGCAGCCAAACGGCTAGCGGGTCCTACGAGCAGTACTTC. The genes are TRBV6-1 and TRBJ2-7; the match to TRBD2 covers 8 bases. Germline CDR1 is MNHNS and CDR2 is SASEGT. Losses at the gene ends were 6 bases for V and 1 base for J; bases not matched to a gene: 8. This CDR3 is 15 amino acids long.

J is TRBJ1-6 and V is TRBV11-2; 7 nucleotides line up with TRBD1. Germline CDR1 is SGHAT and CDR2 is FQNNGV. The CDR3 runs 13 residues. The junction had 9 bases not matched to a gene; V was cut back by 4 bases and J by 15 bases. The CDR3 reads CASSSGTAKILHF. CDR3 DNA sequence: TGTGCCAGCAGCTCCGGGACAGCCAAGATCCTCCACTTT.

This clone was picked up a small number of times. The chain joins TRBV11-3 to TRBJ1-2; D possibly corresponds to TRBD1 (6 bases). The V end was cut by 3 bases, the J end by 6 bases, with 8 bases between. From germline, CDR1 is SGHNT and CDR2 YENEEA. The CDR3 consists of 12 residues. The CDR3 DNA sequence: TGTGCCAGCAGCTTCGCAGGGGATGGCTACACCTTC. This codes for CASSFAGDGYTF.

This clone was seen once. The V call is TRBV11-2, the J call TRBJ2-6; 12 bases line up with TRBD1. The CDR3 has 18 residues. Germline V CDR1 and CDR2: SGHAT, FQNNGV. With 4 bases clipped from V and 3 bases from J, the junction kept 7 bases outside the gene matches. CDR3 sequence reads: CASSSPGQGARGANVLTF. CDR3 sequence (DNA): TGTGCCAGCAGCTCTCCGGGACAGGGGGCGCGTGGGGCCAACGTCCTGACTTTC.

The gene calls are TRBV11-1 and TRBJ2-7; 10 nucleotides agree with TRBD2. V lost 3 bases to trimming and J lost 4 bases; unmatched junction nucleotides: 9. The V gene's germline CDR1 is SGHAT and CDR2 FQDESV (reference sequence). The CDR3 consists of 16 residues. The CDR3 reads CASSLERGGLKYEQYF. CDR3 nucleotide sequence: TGTGCCAGCAGCTTGGAGCGGGGGGGCCTAAAATACGAGCAGTACTTC. Filled out from reference TRBV11-1 and TRBJ2-7, the complete variable domain reads EAEVAQSPRYKITEKSQAVAFWCDPISGHATLYWYRQILGQGPELLVQFQDESVVDDSQLPKDRFSAERLKGVDSTLKIQPAELGDSAMYLCASSLERGGLKYEQYFGPGTRLTVT.